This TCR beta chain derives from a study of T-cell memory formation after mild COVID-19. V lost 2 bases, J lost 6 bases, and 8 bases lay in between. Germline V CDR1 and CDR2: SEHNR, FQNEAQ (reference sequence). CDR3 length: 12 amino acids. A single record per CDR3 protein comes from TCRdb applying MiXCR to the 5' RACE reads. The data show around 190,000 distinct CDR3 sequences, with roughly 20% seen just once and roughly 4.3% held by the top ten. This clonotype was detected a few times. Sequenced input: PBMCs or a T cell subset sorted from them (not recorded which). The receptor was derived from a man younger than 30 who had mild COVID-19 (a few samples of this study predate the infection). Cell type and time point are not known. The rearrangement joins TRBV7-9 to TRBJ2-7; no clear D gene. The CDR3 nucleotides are TGTGCCAGCAGCTTATTTGGCAGCGAGCAGTACTTC. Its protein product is CASSLFGSEQYF.